This is a list of T cell receptor beta chains from one sample in a study of blood T cell repertoires in COVID-19. Method: immunoSEQ multiplex PCR; TCRdb's copy keeps in-frame clones and lacks some. The profile shows some 120,000 clones, roughly four fifths of them singletons. Material for sequencing was peripheral blood. Receptor source: a woman aged 50 to 60 with acute or convalescent COVID-19. The CDR3 runs from the conserved cysteine through the conserved F or W. Each record gives: clone size, V gene, J gene, D gene, CDR3 DNA, CDR3 protein. The D gene is left open where the match is weak. Clone size appears in some rows only: once, few, many, or a class for an expanded clone.

>NA|TRBV4-2|TRBJ1-4|NA
TGTGCCAGCAGCCAAGATAAGGCGACAGATGCAACTAATGAAAAACTGTTTTTT
CASSQDKATDATNEKLFF
>NA|TRBV9|TRBJ2-7|TRBD2
TGTGCCAGCAGCGTAGACACTAGCGGGGGGGAGCAGTACTTC
CASSVDTSGGEQYF
>NA|TRBV11-3|TRBJ2-6|TRBD2
TGTGCCAGCAGCTTCCTACCACTAGCGGGGGGACTCTCTGGGGCCAACGTCCTGACTTTC
CASSFLPLAGGLSGANVLTF
>NA|TRBV2|TRBJ2-6|NA
TGTGCCAGCAGTCTACAGAGCTCTGGGGCCAACGTCCTGACTTTC
CASSLQSSGANVLTF
>NA|TRBV5-1|TRBJ1-2|TRBD1
TGCGCCAGCAGCTTGGACGGGGGACAGGGGATTTATGGCTACACCTTC
CASSLDGGQGIYGYTF
>NA|TRBV5-1|TRBJ1-6|TRBD1
TGCGCCAGCAGCTTGAACCCGGACAGGGGAACTTCACCCCTCCACTTT
CASSLNPDRGTSPLHF
>few|TRBV3-1/TRBV3-2|TRBJ1-5|NA
TGTGCCAGCAGCCAAGCAGGGAGGGACCAGCCCCAGCATTTT
CASSQAGRDQPQHF
>NA|TRBV5-1|TRBJ1-2|NA
TGCGCCAGCAGCCTCCCCTCTGACAGTTACGGTGGCTACACCTTC
CASSLPSDSYGGYTF
>NA|TRBV25-1|TRBJ2-2|TRBD1
TGTGCCAGCAGTTTCCCAGGGGGTAATTCCGGGGAGCTGTTTTTT
CASSFPGGNSGELFF
>NA|TRBV6-5|TRBJ2-2|TRBD2
TGTGCCAGCAGTCGACTAGCGGGGGTAGACGGGGAGCTGTTTTTT
CASSRLAGVDGELFF
>NA|TRBV5-8|TRBJ1-2|NA
TGTGCCAGCACCCACCCAAACAGGGCAGGGGATAACTATGGCTACACCTTC
CASTHPNRAGDNYGYTF
>NA|TRBV5-4|TRBJ2-6|TRBD1
TGTGCCAGCAGCTTGTCTAGGGGGCTTGGGGCCAACGTCCTGACTTTC
CASSLSRGLGANVLTF
>once|TRBV23-1|TRBJ1-5|NA
TGCGCCAGCAGTCATCGATACAGGGTAGGGACTCAGCCCCAGCATTTT
CASSHRYRVGTQPQHF
>NA|TRBV27|TRBJ2-7|TRBD2
TGTGCCAGCAGCCTAACGGGGGGTTTTCACGAGCAGTACTTC
CASSLTGGFHEQYF
>NA|TRBV2|TRBJ1-5|NA
TGTGCCAGCAGTGAAGCGCTAAACAGGAATAGCAATCAGCCCCAGCATTTT
CASSEALNRNSNQPQHF
>few|TRBV3-1/TRBV3-2|TRBJ1-6|TRBD1
TGTGCCAGCAGCCATAACGCCGGGACAGGGCGCTCACCCCTCCACTTT
CASSHNAGTGRSPLHF
>NA|TRBV2|TRBJ1-2|NA
TGTGCCGCCCTGGGGGCTGGCTACACCTTC
CAALGAGYTF
>NA|TRBV19|TRBJ1-3|NA
TGTGCCAGTAGTATCCCTACAGGGTACCCTGGAGTCACCATATATTTT
CASSIPTGYPGVTIYF
>NA|TRBV3-1/TRBV3-2|TRBJ1-2|TRBD1
TGTGCCAGCAGCCAAGATTGGACAGGGAATGATGGCTACACCTTC
CASSQDWTGNDGYTF
>NA|TRBV10-2|TRBJ1-4|TRBD1
TGCGCCAGCAGTGAGTCGATCCGGGGCAGGGGGCGCGGTAATGAAAAACTGTTTTTT
CASSESIRGRGRGNEKLFF
>once|TRBV4-1|TRBJ1-2|TRBD1
TGCGCCAGCAGCTCCGGGACAGGGAATCAAGTAGGCTACACCTTC
CASSSGTGNQVGYTF
>NA|TRBV2|TRBJ1-2|TRBD1
TGTGCCAGCAGTGAAGGTTGGGACAGGGGAGTCTATGGCTACACCTTC
CASSEGWDRGVYGYTF
>NA|TRBV14|TRBJ2-1|TRBD2
TGTGCCAGCAGCCAAGAGCGGGGGGTGCTATACAATGAGCAGTTCTTC
CASSQERGVLYNEQFF
>NA|TRBV7-2|TRBJ2-7|NA
TGTGCCAGCAGCTTAGAGGAGTACTACGAGCAGTACTTC
CASSLEEYYEQYF
>few|TRBV29-1|TRBJ2-3|NA
TGCAGCGCATACCAGGATACGCAGTATTTT
CSAYQDTQYF
>NA|TRBV4-1|TRBJ2-2|NA
TGCGCCAGCAGCCAAGGACACGTGGCGGGGAACACCGGGGAGCTGTTTTTT
CASSQGHVAGNTGELFF
>once|TRBV18|TRBJ2-3|TRBD2
TGTGCCAGCTCACCTACTAGCGGGGGGCCCTGGGATACGCAGTATTTT
CASSPTSGGPWDTQYF
>NA|TRBV10-3|TRBJ2-1|TRBD1
TGTGCCATCAGGGGGACAGGGCCATACAATGAGCAGTTCTTC
CAIRGTGPYNEQFF
>NA|TRBV5-1|TRBJ2-2|NA
TGCGCCAGCAGATTCGCACAGGGTGGCACCGGGGAGCTGTTTTTT
CASRFAQGGTGELFF
>NA|TRBV7-9|TRBJ1-5|NA
TGTGCCAGCAGCTTAGGTCCAGGGGTTCAGCCCCAGCATTTT
CASSLGPGVQPQHF
>NA|TRBV6-5|TRBJ1-4|NA
TGTGCCAGCAGTCCGGGGGGGGTTGGAGAAAAACTGTTTTTT
CASSPGGVGEKLFF
>once|TRBV5-1|TRBJ1-1|NA
TGCGCCAGCAGCCAGGGTACTGAAGCTTTCTTT
CASSQGTEAFF
>NA|TRBV12-3/TRBV12-4|TRBJ1-2|NA
TGTGCCAGCAGTTTAGGGGGAGACTATGGCTACACCTTC
CASSLGGDYGYTF
>NA|TRBV6-2/TRBV6-3|TRBJ2-2|TRBD1
TGTGCCAGCAGTTGGGTGGGACAGGGGCGGACCGGGGAGCTGTTTTTT
CASSWVGQGRTGELFF
>once|TRBV7-9|TRBJ2-5|TRBD2
TGTGCCAGCAGCTCGCGACTAGCAAATCCGCAGGAGACCCAGTACTTC
CASSSRLANPQETQYF
>NA|TRBV13|TRBJ2-3|NA
TGTGCCAGCAGCTTATACCGGGGTACTAGCACAGATACGCAGTATTTT
CASSLYRGTSTDTQYF
>NA|TRBV3-1/TRBV3-2|TRBJ1-3|NA
TGTGCCAGCAGCCGTAACTGGAACAGAAACTCTGGAAACACCATATATTTT
CASSRNWNRNSGNTIYF
>NA|TRBV6-4|TRBJ2-3|TRBD1
TGTGCCAGCAGTGACTCGTACAGGGGGGGCACAGATACGCAGTATTTT
CASSDSYRGGTDTQYF
>few|TRBV6-1|TRBJ1-6|NA
TGTGCCAGCAGTGAAGTGCCGAGTAATTCACCCCTCCACTTT
CASSEVPSNSPLHF
>NA|TRBV9|TRBJ2-3|TRBD2
TGTGCCAGCAGCGCCGGGACTAGCGGGGGGTGGGACACAGATACGCAGTATTTT
CASSAGTSGGWDTDTQYF
>NA|TRBV27|TRBJ2-5|NA
TGTGCCAGCAGTCTACAGGGAGAGACCCAGTACTTC
CASSLQGETQYF
>few|TRBV29-1|TRBJ1-4|TRBD1
TGCAGCGTTCTACGACAGGGGATGAATGAAAAACTGTTTTTT
CSVLRQGMNEKLFF
>once|TRBV19|TRBJ2-5|TRBD2
TGTGCCAGTAGTACACCGGGACTACGGAGGGGGACCCAGTACTTC
CASSTPGLRRGTQYF
>once|TRBV6-6|TRBJ2-6|TRBD1
TGTGCCAGCACCTACCGAGGGGGCGCTGGGGCCAACGTCCTGACTTTC
CASTYRGGAGANVLTF
>NA|TRBV19|TRBJ1-1|NA
TGTGCCAGTCAGGAGAACACTGAAGCTTTCTTT
CASQENTEAFF
>NA|TRBV10-2|TRBJ2-1|TRBD2
TGCGCCAGCAGTGAAGGGCTAGCGGGGGGACCCAACTACAATGAGCAGTTCTTC
CASSEGLAGGPNYNEQFF
>NA|TRBV6-5|TRBJ2-1|TRBD1
TGTGCCAGCAGTCAGGGACAGGGGCTCAATGAGCAGTTCTTC
CASSQGQGLNEQFF